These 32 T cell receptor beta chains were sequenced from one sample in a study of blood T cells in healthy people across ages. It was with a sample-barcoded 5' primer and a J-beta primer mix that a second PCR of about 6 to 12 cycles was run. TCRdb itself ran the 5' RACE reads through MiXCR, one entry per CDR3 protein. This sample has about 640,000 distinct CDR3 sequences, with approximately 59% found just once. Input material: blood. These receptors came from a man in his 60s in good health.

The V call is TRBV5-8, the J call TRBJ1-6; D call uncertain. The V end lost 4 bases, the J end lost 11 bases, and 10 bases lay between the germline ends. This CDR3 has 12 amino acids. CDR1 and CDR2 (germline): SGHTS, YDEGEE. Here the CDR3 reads CASSREETPLHF. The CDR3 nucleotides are TGTGCCAGCAGCCGGGAGGAAACACCCCTCCACTTT.

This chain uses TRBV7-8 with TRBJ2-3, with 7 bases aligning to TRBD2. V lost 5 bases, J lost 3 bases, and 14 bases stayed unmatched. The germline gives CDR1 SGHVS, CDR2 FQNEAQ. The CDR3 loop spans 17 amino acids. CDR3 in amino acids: CASSTIFRGVHTDTQYF. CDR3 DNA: TGTGCCAGCAGCACCATCTTCCGGGGGGTACATACAGATACGCAGTATTTT.

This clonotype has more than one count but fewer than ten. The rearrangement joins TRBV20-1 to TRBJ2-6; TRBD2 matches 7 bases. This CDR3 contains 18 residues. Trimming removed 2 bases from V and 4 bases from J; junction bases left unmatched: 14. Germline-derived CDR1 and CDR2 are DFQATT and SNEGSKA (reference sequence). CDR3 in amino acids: CSARKSLGGGAGANVLTF. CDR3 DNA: TGCAGTGCTAGAAAATCCCTCGGGGGAGGGGCGGGGGCCAACGTCCTGACTTTC.

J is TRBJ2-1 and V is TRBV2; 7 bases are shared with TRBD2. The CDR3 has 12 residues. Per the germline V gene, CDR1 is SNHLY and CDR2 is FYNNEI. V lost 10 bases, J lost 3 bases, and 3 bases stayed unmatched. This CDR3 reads CATGTIYNEQFF. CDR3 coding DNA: TGTGCCACCGGGACTATCTACAATGAGCAGTTCTTC.

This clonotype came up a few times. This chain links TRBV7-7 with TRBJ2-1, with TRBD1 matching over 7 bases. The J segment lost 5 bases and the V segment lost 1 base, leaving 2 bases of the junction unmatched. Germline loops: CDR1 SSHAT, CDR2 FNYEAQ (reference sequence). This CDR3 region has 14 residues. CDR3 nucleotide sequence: TGTGCCAGCAGCTTAGAAGGGACAGACAATGAGCAGTTCTTC. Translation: CASSLEGTDNEQFF.

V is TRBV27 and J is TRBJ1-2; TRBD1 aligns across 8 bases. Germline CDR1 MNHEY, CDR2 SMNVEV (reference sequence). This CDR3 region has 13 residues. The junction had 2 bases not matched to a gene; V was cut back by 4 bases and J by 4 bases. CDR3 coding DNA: TGTGCCAGCAGTTCGACAGGGGTCTATGGCTACACCTTC. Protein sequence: CASSSTGVYGYTF.

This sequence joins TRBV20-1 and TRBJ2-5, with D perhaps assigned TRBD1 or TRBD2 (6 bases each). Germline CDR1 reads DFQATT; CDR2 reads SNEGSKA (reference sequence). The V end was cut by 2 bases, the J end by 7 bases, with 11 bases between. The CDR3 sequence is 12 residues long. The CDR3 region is CSARTGGGTQYF. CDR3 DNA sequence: TGCAGTGCTAGAACCGGGGGCGGGACCCAGTACTTC.

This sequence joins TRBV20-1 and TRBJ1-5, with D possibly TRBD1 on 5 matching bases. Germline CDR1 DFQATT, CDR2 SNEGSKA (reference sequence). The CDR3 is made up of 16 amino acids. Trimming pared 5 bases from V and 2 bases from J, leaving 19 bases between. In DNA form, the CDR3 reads TGCAGTGCTTCCGAAGAGGGACCCCGGGGCAATCAGCCCCAGCATTTT. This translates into CSASEEGPRGNQPQHF.

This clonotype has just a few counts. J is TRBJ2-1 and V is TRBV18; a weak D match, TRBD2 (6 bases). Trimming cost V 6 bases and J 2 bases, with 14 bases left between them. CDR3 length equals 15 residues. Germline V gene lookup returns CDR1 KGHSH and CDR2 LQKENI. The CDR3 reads CASSLDYDAYNEQFF. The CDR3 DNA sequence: TGTGCCAGCTCCCTGGACTATGACGCCTACAATGAGCAGTTCTTC. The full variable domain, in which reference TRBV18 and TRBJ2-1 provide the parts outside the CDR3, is NAGVMQNPRHLVRRRGQEARLRCSPMKGHSHVYWYRQLPEEGLKFMVYLQKENIIDESGMPKERFSAEFPKEGPSILRIQQVVRGDSAAYFCASSLDYDAYNEQFFGPGTRLTVL.

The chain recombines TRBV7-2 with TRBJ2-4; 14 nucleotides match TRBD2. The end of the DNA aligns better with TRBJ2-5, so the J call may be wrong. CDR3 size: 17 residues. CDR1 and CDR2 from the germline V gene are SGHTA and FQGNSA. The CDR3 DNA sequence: TGTGCCAGCAGCTCCGGACTAGCGGGGGGAGGTGGGGAGACCCAGTACTTC. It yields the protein CASSSGLAGGGGETQYF.

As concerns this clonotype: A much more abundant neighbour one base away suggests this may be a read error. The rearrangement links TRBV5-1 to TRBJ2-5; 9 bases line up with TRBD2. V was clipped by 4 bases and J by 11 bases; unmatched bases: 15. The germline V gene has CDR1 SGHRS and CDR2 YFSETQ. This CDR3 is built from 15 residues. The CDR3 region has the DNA TGCGCCAGCAGCCTAGATAGCGGGGGTTTCGATGAGCAGTACTTC. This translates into CASSLDSGGFDEQYF.

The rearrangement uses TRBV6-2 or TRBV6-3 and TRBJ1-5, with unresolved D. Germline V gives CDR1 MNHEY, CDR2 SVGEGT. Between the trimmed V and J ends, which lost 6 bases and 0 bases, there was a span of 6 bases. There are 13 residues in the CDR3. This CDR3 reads CASRTYSNQPQHF. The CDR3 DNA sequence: TGTGCCAGCAGAACCTATAGCAATCAGCCCCAGCATTTT.

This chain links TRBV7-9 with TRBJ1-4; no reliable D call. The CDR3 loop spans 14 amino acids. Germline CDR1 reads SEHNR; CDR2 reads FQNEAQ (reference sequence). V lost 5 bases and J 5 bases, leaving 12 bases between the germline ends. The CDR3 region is CASSMTLGNEKLFF. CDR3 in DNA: TGTGCCAGCAGCATGACCTTGGGGAATGAAAAACTGTTTTTT.

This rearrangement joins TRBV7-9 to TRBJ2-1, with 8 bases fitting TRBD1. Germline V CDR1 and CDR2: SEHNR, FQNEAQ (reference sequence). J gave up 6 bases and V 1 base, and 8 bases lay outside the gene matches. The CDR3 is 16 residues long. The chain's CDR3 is CASSLDSGGAGNEQFF. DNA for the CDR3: TGTGCCAGCAGCTTAGACTCAGGGGGCGCAGGCAATGAGCAGTTCTTC.

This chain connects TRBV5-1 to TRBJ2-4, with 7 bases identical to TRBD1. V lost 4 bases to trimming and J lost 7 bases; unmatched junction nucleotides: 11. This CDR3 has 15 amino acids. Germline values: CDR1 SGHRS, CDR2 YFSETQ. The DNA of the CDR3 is TGCGCCAGCAGCCCGACAGGGTTTACCGAGAACATTCAGTACTTC. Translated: CASSPTGFTENIQYF.

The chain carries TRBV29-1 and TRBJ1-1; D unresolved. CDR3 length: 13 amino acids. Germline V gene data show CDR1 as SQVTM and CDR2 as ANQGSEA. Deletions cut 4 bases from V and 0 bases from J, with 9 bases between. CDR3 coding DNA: TGCAGCGTTGGAGTTCTTATGAACACTGAAGCTTTCTTT. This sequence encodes CSVGVLMNTEAFF.

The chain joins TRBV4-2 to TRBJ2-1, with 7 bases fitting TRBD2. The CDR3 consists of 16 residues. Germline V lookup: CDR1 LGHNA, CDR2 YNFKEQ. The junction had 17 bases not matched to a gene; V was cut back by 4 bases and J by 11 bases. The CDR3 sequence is CASSRRLSGEVFKQFF. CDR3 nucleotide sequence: TGTGCCAGCAGCCGACGCCTCAGCGGGGAGGTCTTTAAGCAGTTCTTC.

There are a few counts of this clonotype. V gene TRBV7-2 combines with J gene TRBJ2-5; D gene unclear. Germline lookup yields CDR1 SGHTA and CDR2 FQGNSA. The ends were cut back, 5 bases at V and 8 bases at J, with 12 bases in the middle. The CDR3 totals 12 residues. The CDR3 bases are TGTGCCAGCAGCCTTAACCGAGGAACCCAGTACTTC. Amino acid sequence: CASSLNRGTQYF. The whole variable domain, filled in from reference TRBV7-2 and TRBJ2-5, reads GAGVSQSPSNKVTEKGKDVELRCDPISGHTALYWYRQSLGQGLEFLIYFQGNSAPDKSGLPSDRFSAERTGGSVSTLTIQRTQQEDSAVYLCASSLNRGTQYFGPGTRLLVL.

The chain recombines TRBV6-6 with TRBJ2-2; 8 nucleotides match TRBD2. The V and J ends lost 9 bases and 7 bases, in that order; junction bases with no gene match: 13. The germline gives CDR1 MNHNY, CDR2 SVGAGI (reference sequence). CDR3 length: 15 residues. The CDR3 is CASMIRTSSIGELFF. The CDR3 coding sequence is TGTGCCAGTATGATTAGGACTAGCAGTATCGGGGAGCTGTTTTTT.

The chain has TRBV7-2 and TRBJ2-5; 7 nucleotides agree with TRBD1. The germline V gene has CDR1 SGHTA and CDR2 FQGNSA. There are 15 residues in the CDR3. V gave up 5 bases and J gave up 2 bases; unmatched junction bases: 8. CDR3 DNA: TGTGCCAGCAGCCGACGGACAGGCGATCAAGAGACCCAGTACTTC. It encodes CASSRRTGDQETQYF.

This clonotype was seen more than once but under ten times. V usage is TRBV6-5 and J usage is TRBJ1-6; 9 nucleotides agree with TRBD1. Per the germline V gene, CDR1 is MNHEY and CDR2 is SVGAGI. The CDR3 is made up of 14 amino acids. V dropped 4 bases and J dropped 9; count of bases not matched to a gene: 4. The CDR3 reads CASSWTGEGSPLHF. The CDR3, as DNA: TGTGCCAGCAGTTGGACAGGGGAAGGTTCACCCCTCCACTTT.

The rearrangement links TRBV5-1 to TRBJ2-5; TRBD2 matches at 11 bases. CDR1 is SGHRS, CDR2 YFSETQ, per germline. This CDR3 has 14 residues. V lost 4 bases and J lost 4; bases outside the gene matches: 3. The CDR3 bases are TGCGCCAGCAGCAACGGACTAGCGGGAGAGACCCAGTACTTC. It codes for CASSNGLAGETQYF.

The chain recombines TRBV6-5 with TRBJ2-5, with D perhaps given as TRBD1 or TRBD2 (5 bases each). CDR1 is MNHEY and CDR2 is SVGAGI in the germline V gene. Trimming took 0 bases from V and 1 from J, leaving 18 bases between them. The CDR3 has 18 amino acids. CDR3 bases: TGTGCCAGCAGTTACTCAGGAGGAAGTGGGGCGGTCCAAGAGACCCAGTACTTC. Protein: CASSYSGGSGAVQETQYF.

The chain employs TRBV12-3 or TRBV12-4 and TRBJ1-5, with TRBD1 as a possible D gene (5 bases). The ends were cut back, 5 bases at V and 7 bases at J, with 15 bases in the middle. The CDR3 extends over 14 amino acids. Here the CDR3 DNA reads TGTGCCAGCAGTAAAGGGCAGGGCTTCCAGCCCCAGCATTTT. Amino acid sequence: CASSKGQGFQPQHF.

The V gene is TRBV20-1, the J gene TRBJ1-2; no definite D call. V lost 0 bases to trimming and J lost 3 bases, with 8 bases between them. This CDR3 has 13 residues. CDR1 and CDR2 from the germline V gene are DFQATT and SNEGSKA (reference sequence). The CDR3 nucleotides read TGCAGTGCTAGAGAGACTAGGGACTATGGCTACACCTTC. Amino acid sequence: CSARETRDYGYTF.

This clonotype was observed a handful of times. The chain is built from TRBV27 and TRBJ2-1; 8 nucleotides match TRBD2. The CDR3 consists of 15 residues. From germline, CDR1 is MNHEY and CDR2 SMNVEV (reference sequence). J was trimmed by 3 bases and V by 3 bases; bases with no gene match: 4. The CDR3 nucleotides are TGTGCCAGCAGTTTTGTAACTAGCGGCTACAATGAGCAGTTCTTC. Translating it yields CASSFVTSGYNEQFF.

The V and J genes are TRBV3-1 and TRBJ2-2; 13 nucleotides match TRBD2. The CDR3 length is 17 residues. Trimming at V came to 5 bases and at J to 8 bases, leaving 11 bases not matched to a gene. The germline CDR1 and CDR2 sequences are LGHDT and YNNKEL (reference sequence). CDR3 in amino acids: CASSSLTSGGASGELFF. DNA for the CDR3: TGTGCCAGCAGCTCCTTAACTAGCGGGGGGGCTTCAGGGGAGCTGTTTTTT. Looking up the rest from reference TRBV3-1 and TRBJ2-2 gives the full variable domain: DTAVSQTPKYLVTQMGNDKSIKCEQNLGHDTMYWYKQDSKKFLKIMFSYNNKELIINETVPNRFSPKSPDKAHLNLHINSLELGDSAVYFCASSSLTSGGASGELFFGEGSRLTVL.

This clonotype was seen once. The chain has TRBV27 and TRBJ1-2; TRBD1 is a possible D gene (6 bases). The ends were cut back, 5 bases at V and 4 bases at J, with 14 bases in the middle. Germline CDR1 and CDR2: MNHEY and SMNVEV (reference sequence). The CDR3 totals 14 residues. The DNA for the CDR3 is TGTGCCAGCAGTCCCCGGGGGGCGAGCTATGGCTACACCTTC. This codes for CASSPRGASYGYTF.

The CDR3 reads CATTEAWSSPLHF. The CDR3, as DNA: TGTGCCACCACCGAGGCGTGGAGTTCACCCCTCCACTTT. The chain carries TRBV2 and TRBJ1-6; D ambiguous. V was pared by 10 bases and J by 9 bases, with 16 bases between. In germline, CDR1 is SNHLY, CDR2 FYNNEI. The CDR3 extends over 13 amino acids.

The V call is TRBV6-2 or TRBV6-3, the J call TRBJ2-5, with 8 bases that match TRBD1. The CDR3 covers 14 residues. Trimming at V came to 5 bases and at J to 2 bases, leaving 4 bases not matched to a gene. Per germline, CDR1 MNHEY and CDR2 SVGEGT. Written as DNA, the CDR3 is TGTGCCAGCAGTGACAGGGGATATCAAGAGACCCAGTACTTC. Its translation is CASSDRGYQETQYF.

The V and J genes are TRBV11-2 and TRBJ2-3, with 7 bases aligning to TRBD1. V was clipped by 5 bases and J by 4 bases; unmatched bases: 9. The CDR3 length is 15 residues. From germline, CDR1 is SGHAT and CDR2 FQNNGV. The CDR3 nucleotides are TGTGCCAGCAGCCCGAATCCGAGGGGGCCAGATACGCAGTATTTT. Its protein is CASSPNPRGPDTQYF.

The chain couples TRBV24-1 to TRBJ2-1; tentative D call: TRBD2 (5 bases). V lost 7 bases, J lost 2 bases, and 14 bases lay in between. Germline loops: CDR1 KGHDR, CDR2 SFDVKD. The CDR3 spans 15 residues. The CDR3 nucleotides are TGTGCCACCAGCCTAGCCAGCAGAGCCTACAATGAGCAGTTCTTC. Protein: CATSLASRAYNEQFF.